Sequencing of this TCR beta chain was carried out in a study of CD8 T cells in ankylosing spondylitis. Whole-study findings and limits: Disease-linked clones reportedly concentrated significantly in matched ankylosing spondylitis synovial fluid.

Trimming left V 0 bases short and J 5 bases short, with 11 bases between. Germline V gives CDR1 SGHRS, CDR2 YFSETQ. The CDR3 is 15 amino acids. This clonotype was counted many times. Antigen: not known. Each CDR3 protein gets one entry after TCRdb re-called the 5' RACE reads with MiXCR. Of more than 150,000 distinct CDR3 sequences in the sample, 15% to 20% were seen once. This TCR derives from a male donor aged 5-29 years with ankylosing spondylitis or in good health (not recorded which). What was sequenced was blood, either unsorted or a sorted T cell fraction (not recorded which). This chain uses TRBV5-1 with TRBJ1-4, with no clear D. The CDR3 DNA is TGCGCCAGCAGCTTGGACATGCCCCCAAATGAAAAACTGTTTTTT. This codes for CASSLDMPPNEKLFF.